Listed below are T cell receptor beta chains from one sample, sequenced in a study of control samples from healthy donors and cancer patients. The data were produced by immunoSEQ multiplex PCR, yet TCRdb's version contains in-frame clones alone and is incomplete. Here the sample spans about 21,000 clones, approximately 81% being singletons. The sample consisted of PBMCs. The receptor source for this set is a man aged 55 to 70 with colorectal cancer. The CDR3 runs from the conserved cysteine through the conserved F or W.

J gene: TRBJ1-1; V gene: TRBV30; CDR3 protein: CAWRSGNTEAFF
J gene: TRBJ1-2; V gene: TRBV3-1/TRBV3-2; CDR3 protein: CASSQGTGGTYGYTF
J gene: TRBJ2-1; V gene: TRBV7-2; CDR3 protein: CASRVSGGRYNEQFF
J gene: TRBJ1-1; V gene: TRBV27; CDR3 protein: CASSRTGLGTEAFF
J gene: TRBJ2-1; V gene: TRBV7-9; CDR3 protein: CASSPTGQGYNEQFF
J gene: TRBJ2-7; V gene: TRBV19; CDR3 protein: CASSTVQGSPYEQYF
J gene: TRBJ2-5; V gene: TRBV7-9; CDR3 protein: CASSLDRGQETQYF
J gene: TRBJ1-1; V gene: TRBV5-1; CDR3 protein: CASSFLGSNTEAFF
J gene: TRBJ1-2; V gene: TRBV7-9; CDR3 protein: CASSLGGEGGGYTF
J gene: TRBJ1-5; V gene: TRBV7-2; CDR3 protein: CASSPLRDRYQPQHF
J gene: TRBJ1-2; V gene: TRBV5-6; CDR3 protein: CASSIVMFDYTF
J gene: TRBJ1-3; V gene: TRBV5-8; CDR3 protein: CASMGLSGNTIYF